These 17 T cell receptor beta chains originate from one sample sequenced in a study of blood T cell repertoires in COVID-19. Sequencing used immunoSEQ multiplex PCR; TCRdb keeps in-frame clones, though not all of them. The table lists about 330,000 clones, about 87% of them singletons. The sample taken for sequencing was peripheral blood. The receptors were gathered from a man under 40 with COVID-19, enrolled during active disease.

The rearrangement uses TRBV3-1 (or the pseudogene TRBV3-2) and TRBJ2-1, with TRBD2 identical over 13 bases. This CDR3 is built from 16 residues. Germline loops: CDR1 LGHDT, CDR2 YNNKEL (reference sequence). After removal of 4 bases from V and 9 bases from J, the junction contained 9 bases not matched to a gene. This CDR3 reads CASSPAPLAGGGEQFF. The CDR3 DNA reads as TGTGCCAGCAGCCCAGCCCCACTAGCGGGAGGGGGTGAGCAGTTCTTC.

The chain employs TRBV19 and TRBJ1-1, with D possibly matching TRBD1 (5 bases). V lost 2 bases, J lost 6 bases, and 16 bases lay in between. The CDR3 length is 15 residues. Germline V gene lookup returns CDR1 LNHDA and CDR2 SQIVND (reference sequence). This CDR3 reads CASSIPGKTISEAFF. The CDR3 DNA sequence: TGTGCCAGTAGTATACCAGGGAAGACCATCTCTGAAGCTTTCTTT.

The genes are TRBV4-1 and TRBJ1-3; TRBD1 might be the D (6 bases). In germline, CDR1 is MGHRA, CDR2 YSYEKL. The CDR3 contains 17 residues. V gave up 4 bases and J gave up 1 base, with 17 bases separating them. The CDR3 loop reads CASSPDGGRISGNTIYF. CDR3 DNA: TGCGCCAGCAGCCCAGACGGGGGGCGGATTTCTGGAAACACCATATATTTT.

The chain recombines TRBV24-1 with TRBJ2-3, with a tentative D call TRBD1 (6 bases). The length of the CDR3 is 13 residues. With 9 bases removed from V and 2 bases from J, the gap between germline ends came to 11 bases. Germline assignment: CDR1 KGHDR and CDR2 SFDVKD. This CDR3 is CATSTGSTDTQYF. The CDR3 DNA reads TGTGCCACCTCAACAGGGTCCACAGATACGCAGTATTTT.

The V and J genes are TRBV5-1 and TRBJ2-7, with TRBD2 identical over 15 bases. Per germline, CDR1 SGHRS and CDR2 YFSETQ. The CDR3 totals 17 residues. V was clipped by 1 base and J by 3 bases; unmatched bases: 5. The CDR3 DNA follows: TGCGCCAGCAGCTTGAGGACTAGCGGGGGGGAAATCTACGAGCAGTACTTC. Translation: CASSLRTSGGEIYEQYF.

J is TRBJ2-3 and V is TRBV14; 10 bases fit TRBD1. CDR3 size: 16 residues. Losses at the gene ends were 3 bases for V and 5 bases for J; bases not matched to a gene: 8. Germline V gene data show CDR1 as SGHDN and CDR2 as FVKESK. The CDR3 loop is CASSQDPGQGKDTQYF. The DNA for the CDR3 is TGTGCCAGCAGCCAGGACCCGGGACAGGGGAAAGATACGCAGTATTTT.

This chain uses TRBV18 with TRBJ2-1, with TRBD2 identical over 13 bases. The CDR3 is 18 residues long. Germline V lookup: CDR1 KGHSH, CDR2 LQKENI. The V segment lost 0 bases and the J segment 7 bases; nucleotides outside the gene matches: 9. CDR3 residues: CASSPPPSLAGGLNEQFF. CDR3 in DNA: TGTGCCAGCTCACCACCTCCCTCACTAGCGGGGGGGCTAAATGAGCAGTTCTTC.

The chain links TRBV7-2 to TRBJ2-7; TRBD1 might be the D (6 bases). The length of the CDR3 is 16 residues. CDR1 SGHTA and CDR2 FQGNSA come from the germline V gene. Trimming took 1 base from V and 2 from J, leaving 15 bases between them. In nucleotides, the CDR3 is TGTGCCAGCAGCTTAGACAGTGGGGGCCCGACCTACGAGCAGTACTTC. Residues: CASSLDSGGPTYEQYF.

Here the CDR3 DNA reads TGTGCCAGCAGCTTAGTAGCCAGAAATGAGCCCCAGCATTTT. This translates into CASSLVARNEPQHF. The chain is built from TRBV7-2 and TRBJ1-5; D uncertain. Trimming stripped 1 base from V and 8 bases from J, with 12 bases between. Germline V CDR1 and CDR2: SGHTA, FQGNSA. This CDR3 has 14 residues.

The V and J genes are TRBV9 and TRBJ2-3; TRBD2 matches at 8 bases. From germline, CDR1 is SGDLS and CDR2 YYNGEE. The CDR3 consists of 21 residues. The J segment lost 0 bases and the V segment lost 0 bases, leaving 18 bases of the junction unmatched. The DNA for the CDR3 is TGTGCCAGCAGCGTAGAAGCCCGGTGGGGGCTAGCGGGTTCTAGCACAGATACGCAGTATTTT. This sequence encodes CASSVEARWGLAGSSTDTQYF.

The genes are TRBV4-2 and TRBJ2-1; 10 bases line up with TRBD2. This CDR3 is built from 15 residues. Germline CDR1 LGHNA, CDR2 YNFKEQ. With 0 bases clipped from V and 9 bases from J, the junction kept 5 bases outside the gene matches. CDR3 sequence (DNA): TGTGCCAGCAGCCAAGAGGGACTAGCGTCGCGTGAGCAGTTCTTC. Translated, it gives CASSQEGLASREQFF.

V and J are TRBV5-4 and TRBJ1-1; D may be TRBD1 (6 bases). With 0 bases removed from V and 0 bases from J, the gap between germline ends came to 15 bases. The CDR3 length is 17 residues. Germline values: CDR1 SGHNT, CDR2 YYREEE (reference sequence). CDR3 in amino acids: CASSLANRAWMNTEAFF. CDR3 coding DNA: TGTGCCAGCAGCTTGGCGAACAGGGCCTGGATGAACACTGAAGCTTTCTTT.

This chain links TRBV19 with TRBJ2-7; 7 bases fit TRBD1. This CDR3 has 13 amino acids. Germline-derived CDR1 and CDR2 are LNHDA and SQIVND (reference sequence). V shed 5 bases, J shed 3 bases, and the junction held 4 bases outside the gene matches. The CDR3 loop reads CASSLGQNYEQYF. The CDR3 region has the DNA TGTGCCAGTAGTTTGGGACAGAACTACGAGCAGTACTTC.

The V call is TRBV28, the J call TRBJ2-5, with a possible D match to TRBD2 (6 bases). Germline loops: CDR1 MDHEN, CDR2 SYDVKM. The CDR3 contains 16 residues. The ends were cut back, 6 bases at V and 5 bases at J, with 22 bases in the middle. CDR3 sequence reads: CASSTGREPPRETQYF. In nucleotides, the CDR3 is TGTGCCAGCAGCACGGGCCGGGAGCCCCCTCGGGAGACCCAGTACTTC.

The chain links TRBV29-1 to TRBJ2-3, with D perhaps TRBD2 (5 bases). CDR1 is SQVTM and CDR2 is ANQGSEA in the germline V gene. This CDR3 contains 13 residues. The V end was cut by 3 bases, the J end by 4 bases, with 11 bases between. This CDR3 reads CSVDGERSDTQYF. CDR3 DNA sequence: TGCAGCGTTGATGGGGAGCGATCAGATACGCAGTATTTT.

The rearrangement joins TRBV15 to TRBJ2-1; the match to TRBD2 covers 7 bases. CDR3 length: 14 residues. Germline trimming cut 5 bases from V and 9 bases from J; bases unmatched to any gene: 10. CDR1 LNHNV and CDR2 YYDKDF come from the germline V gene (reference sequence). The CDR3 DNA is TGTGCCACCAGCCCCGGGACTACGACGGCTGAGCAGTTCTTC. This gives the protein CATSPGTTTAEQFF.

The chain is built from TRBV10-1 and TRBJ1-1; 7 bases fit TRBD1. With V trimmed by 0 bases and J by 5 bases, 18 bases remained unmatched. Per the germline V gene, CDR1 is WNHNN and CDR2 is SYGVQD (reference sequence). The CDR3 totals 19 residues. The CDR3 DNA follows: TGCGCCAGCAGTGAGTCGAGAGACGTTACAGGGGCTAGGGGGACTGAAGCTTTCTTT. The encoded protein is CASSESRDVTGARGTEAFF.